This TCR beta chain is drawn from a study of CD8+ T cells in alopecia areata. As for treatment: oral pan-JAK inhibitor, 5-10 mg twice daily. Reverse transcribed after extraction, RNA yielded cDNA as the sequencing template. The method was immunoSEQ multiplex PCR; TCRdb's version includes in-frame clones alone and lacks a portion of them. This table holds tens of thousands of clones, 60% to 70% found once. CDR3 size: 14 residues. The germline V gene has CDR1 LNHDA and CDR2 SQIVND (reference sequence). Trimming removed 5 bases from V and 0 bases from J, with 5 bases in between. The TCR originated in a human donor with alopecia areata. The chain couples TRBV19 to TRBJ2-6, with D unresolved. The sequenced sample was CD8+ T cells sorted from blood, obtained at week 24, from a patient treated with tofacitinib. The CDR3, as DNA: TGTGCCAGTAGTGACGCCTCTGGGGCCAACGTCCTGACTTTC. This codes for CASSDASGANVLTF. Supplemented by reference TRBV19 and TRBJ2-6, the full variable domain reads DGGITQSPKYLFRKEGQNVTLSCEQNLNHDAMYWYRQDPGQGLRLIYYSQIVNDFQKGDIAEGYSVSREKKESFPLTVTSAQKNPTAFYLCASSDASGANVLTFGAGSRLTVL.